The 32 T cell receptor beta chains below come from one sample, sequenced in a study of blood T cell repertoires in COVID-19. Clones were sequenced by immunoSEQ multiplex PCR, and TCRdb holds only the in-frame ones, with some missing. The data hold tens of thousands of clones, with approximately 86% observed a single time. The material sequenced was peripheral blood. The origin of the receptors is a woman aged 45-59 years with active or convalescent COVID-19.

This clone was found once. CDR3 region: CAIKGGPTYEQYF. CDR3 sequence (DNA): TGTGCCATCAAGGGGGGGCCCACCTACGAGCAGTACTTC. The chain is built from TRBV21-1 and TRBJ2-7; TRBD2, the D gene given by the table, was not confirmed from the DNA. TRBV21-1 is described as a pseudogene. This CDR3 has 13 amino acids.

This chain joins TRBV5-4 and TRBJ2-7; 10 bases are a match to TRBD1. V gave up 3 bases and J gave up 3 bases; unmatched junction bases: 3. CDR3 length: 14 residues. The V gene's germline CDR1 is SGHNT and CDR2 YYREEE (reference sequence). CDR3: CASSSGDRGYEQYF. CDR3 DNA sequence: TGTGCCAGCAGCTCCGGGGACAGGGGCTACGAGCAGTACTTC. Using reference TRBV5-4 and TRBJ2-7 for the parts outside the CDR3, the full variable domain is ETGVTQSPTHLIKTRGQQVTLRCSSQSGHNTVSWYQQALGQGPQFIFQYYREEENGRGNFPPRFSGLQFPNYSSELNVNALELDDSALYLCASSSGDRGYEQYFGPGTRLTVT.

The chain recombines TRBV7-2 with TRBJ1-5; D is unresolved. Trimming shortened V by 5 bases and J by 2 bases, and 19 bases separated the two germline ends. CDR1 and CDR2 (germline): SGHTA, FQGNSA. This CDR3 spans 17 amino acids. The CDR3 coding sequence is TGTGCCAGCAGCCCCCGCCGTGCGGGGTGGGGCAATCAGCCCCAGCATTTT. This encodes CASSPRRAGWGNQPQHF.

The V and J genes are TRBV7-2 and TRBJ2-2, with D perhaps TRBD2 (6 bases). The V end lost 2 bases, the J end lost 1 base, and 11 bases lay between the germline ends. CDR1 and CDR2 from the germline V gene are SGHTA and FQGNSA. The CDR3 sequence is 16 residues long. CDR3 DNA: TGTGCCAGCAGCTTATGGCCAGCGGGGAACACCGGGGAGCTGTTTTTT. Amino acids: CASSLWPAGNTGELFF.

V and J are TRBV5-4 and TRBJ1-3; 8 bases are a match to TRBD1. Germline V lookup: CDR1 SGHNT, CDR2 YYREEE (reference sequence). Losses at the gene ends were 2 bases for V and 2 bases for J; bases not matched to a gene: 3. The CDR3 is made up of 15 amino acids. This CDR3 reads CASSLDRGAGNTIYF. As DNA, the CDR3 is TGTGCCAGCAGCTTAGACAGGGGAGCTGGAAACACCATATATTTT.

The chain carries TRBV7-9 and TRBJ2-1; 7 bases map to TRBD1. The V and J ends lost 4 bases and 5 bases, in that order; junction bases with no gene match: 8. Looked up from germline, CDR1 is SEHNR and CDR2 is FQNEAQ (reference sequence). The CDR3 sequence is 15 residues long. CDR3 residues: CASSSIRDSHNEQFF. Written as DNA, the CDR3 is TGTGCCAGCAGCTCCATAAGGGACAGCCACAATGAGCAGTTCTTC.

The V call is TRBV19, the J call TRBJ2-7, with D possibly matching TRBD1 (6 bases). V shed 5 bases and J shed 4 bases, with 12 bases lying between them. The germline V gene encodes CDR1 LNHDA and CDR2 SQIVND (reference sequence). This CDR3 has 13 amino acids. CDR3 amino acids: CASSPTGVYEQYF. The DNA of the CDR3 is TGTGCCAGTAGTCCGACAGGAGTATACGAGCAGTACTTC.

This rearrangement joins TRBV5-4 to TRBJ2-3; a possible D gene is TRBD2 (6 bases). CDR1 SGHNT and CDR2 YYREEE come from the germline V gene (reference sequence). Trimming took 4 bases from V and 0 from J, leaving 9 bases between them. The CDR3 length is 14 residues. CDR3 residues: CASSGGSSTDTQYF. The CDR3 region has the DNA TGTGCCAGCAGCGGGGGGTCTAGCACAGATACGCAGTATTTT.

The V gene is TRBV6-4, the J gene TRBJ2-3; 7 nucleotides align to TRBD1. V lost 5 bases, J lost 0 bases, and 5 bases stayed unmatched. CDR1 is MRHNA, CDR2 SNTAGT, per germline. The CDR3 sequence is 15 residues long. CDR3 coding DNA: TGTGCCAGCAGTTCAACAGGGGCTAGCACAGATACGCAGTATTTT. It specifies CASSSTGASTDTQYF.

V gene TRBV6-5 combines with J gene TRBJ1-1; TRBD1 aligns across 7 bases. The germline V gene has CDR1 MNHEY and CDR2 SVGAGI. This CDR3 region has 14 residues. The ends lost 0 bases at V and 5 bases at J; junction bases unmatched: 3. The CDR3 DNA follows: TGTGCCAGCAGTTACTCCGACAGGGAGACTGAAGCTTTCTTT. It specifies CASSYSDRETEAFF.

The chain joins TRBV5-8 to TRBJ2-2; 9 nucleotides align to TRBD1. Per germline, CDR1 SGHTS and CDR2 YDEGEE. There are 17 residues in the CDR3. V was pared by 5 bases and J by 0 bases, with 8 bases of the junction left unmatched. The CDR3: CASSRTGGSSNTGELFF. Written as DNA, the CDR3 is TGTGCCAGCAGTAGAACAGGGGGCTCCTCGAACACCGGGGAGCTGTTTTTT.

The V call is TRBV7-2, the J call TRBJ1-3, with unresolved D. From germline, CDR1 is SGHTA and CDR2 FQGNSA. The CDR3 spans 15 residues. Trimming left V 1 base short and J 7 bases short, with 14 bases between. CDR3 in DNA: TGTGCCAGCAGCTTAGATCCGGCAGGATGGAACACCATATATTTT. It encodes CASSLDPAGWNTIYF.

The rearrangement uses TRBV30 and TRBJ1-2, with TRBD1 identical over 9 bases. Trimming cost V 3 bases and J 2 bases; bases outside gene matches: 4. Per germline, CDR1 GTSNPN and CDR2 SVGIG (reference sequence). This CDR3 is 14 amino acids long. The CDR3 DNA sequence: TGTGCCTGGAGATTAGACAGGGGGAACTATGGCTACACCTTC. It translates to CAWRLDRGNYGYTF.

The chain employs TRBV28 and TRBJ2-7; 7 bases are shared with TRBD1. Germline V gene sequence: CDR1 MDHEN, CDR2 SYDVKM. V dropped 5 bases and J dropped 3; count of bases not matched to a gene: 10. This CDR3 is built from 15 residues. As DNA, the CDR3 is TGTGCCAGCAGTACATCCGGGACAGCCAACTACGAGCAGTACTTC. It codes for CASSTSGTANYEQYF.

The rearrangement joins TRBV20-1 to TRBJ1-2; 7 bases align to TRBD1. Per the germline V gene, CDR1 is DFQATT and CDR2 is SNEGSKA (reference sequence). The CDR3 consists of 11 residues. V dropped 5 bases and J dropped 8; count of bases not matched to a gene: 5. The CDR3 reads CSAYDRDGYTF. The CDR3 DNA reads TGCAGTGCTTACGACAGGGACGGCTACACCTTC.

The chain is built from TRBV6-5 and TRBJ1-5, with TRBD1 matching over 8 bases. The CDR3 extends over 14 amino acids. Germline lookup yields CDR1 MNHEY and CDR2 SVGAGI. The V and J ends lost 6 bases and 1 base, in that order; junction bases with no gene match: 2. The CDR3 DNA sequence: TGTGCCAGCAGCCGGGACAGGAGCAATCAGCCCCAGCATTTT. The encoded protein is CASSRDRSNQPQHF.

There are a few counts of this clone. This chain joins TRBV4-2 and TRBJ2-5, with TRBD1 identical over 7 bases. With 3 bases clipped from V and 1 base from J, the junction kept 2 bases outside the gene matches. The CDR3 is 14 amino acids. Germline CDR1 and CDR2: LGHNA and YNFKEQ. The CDR3 nucleotides are TGTGCCAGCAGCCAGACAGGGTTCCAAGAGACCCAGTACTTC. Translation: CASSQTGFQETQYF.

The gene calls are TRBV7-2 and TRBJ1-3, with 8 bases aligning to TRBD1. The CDR3 covers 13 residues. With V trimmed by 5 bases and J by 9 bases, 6 bases remained unmatched. Germline-derived CDR1 and CDR2 are SGHTA and FQGNSA. This chain's CDR3 is CASSAWTGRTIYF. The CDR3 DNA is TGTGCCAGCAGCGCCTGGACAGGGCGCACCATATATTTT.

V usage is TRBV19 and J usage is TRBJ1-2; D is ambiguous. Germline V CDR1 and CDR2: LNHDA, SQIVND (reference sequence). Trimming cost V 2 bases and J 0 bases, with 19 bases left between them. The CDR3 runs 18 residues. The CDR3 protein is CASSIRLAGPVANYGYTF. In DNA, the CDR3 is TGTGCCAGTAGTATAAGGTTGGCAGGTCCTGTAGCTAACTATGGCTACACCTTC. Full variable domain (outside the CDR3, taken from reference TRBV19 and TRBJ1-2): DGGITQSPKYLFRKEGQNVTLSCEQNLNHDAMYWYRQDPGQGLRLIYYSQIVNDFQKGDIAEGYSVSREKKESFPLTVTSAQKNPTAFYLCASSIRLAGPVANYGYTFGSGTRLTVV.

The V call is TRBV20-1, the J call TRBJ2-3; D is unclear. V shed 6 bases and J shed 9 bases, with 10 bases lying between them. This CDR3 has 10 residues. The germline gives CDR1 DFQATT, CDR2 SNEGSKA (reference sequence). Written as DNA, the CDR3 is TGCAGTGCCAGTTCAAGCACGCAGTATTTT. This encodes CSASSSTQYF.

The CDR3 sequence is CASSYRGGANEQFF. The CDR3 nucleotides are TGTGCCAGCAGCTACCGCGGGGGGGCTAATGAGCAGTTCTTC. The V gene is TRBV7-3, the J gene TRBJ2-1; 9 bases fit TRBD2. Germline values: CDR1 SGHTA, CDR2 FQGTGA. V trimming: 4 bases; J trimming: 7 bases; junction bases outside the gene matches: 5. The CDR3 runs to 14 residues.

This clone was counted at least ten times. Other DNA sequences within the sample encode an identical CDR3. The chain carries TRBV7-9 and TRBJ2-5; D is possibly TRBD1 (6 bases). Germline V gives CDR1 SEHNR, CDR2 FQNEAQ (reference sequence). The CDR3 is 14 residues long. The germline V and J ends were trimmed by 5 bases and 5 bases, with 15 bases remaining between them. The CDR3 region is CASSPSTGRETQYF. CDR3 in DNA: TGTGCCAGCAGCCCTTCGACAGGAAGGGAGACCCAGTACTTC.

The rearrangement uses TRBV7-9 and TRBJ2-2; D unclear. CDR3 length: 12 amino acids. The V gene's germline CDR1 is SEHNR and CDR2 FQNEAQ (reference sequence). V lost 2 bases to trimming and J lost 5 bases, with 3 bases between them. The CDR3 loop is CASSLSTGELFF. The CDR3 DNA is TGTGCCAGCAGCTTATCGACCGGGGAGCTGTTTTTT.

Here the CDR3 DNA reads TGTGCCAGCAGCCAAGATGGGCACGAGAACACTGAAGCTTTCTTT. It specifies CASSQDGHENTEAFF. The rearrangement uses TRBV3-1 (or the pseudogene TRBV3-2) and TRBJ1-1, with D uncertain. Per the germline V gene, CDR1 is LGHDT and CDR2 is YNNKEL (reference sequence). The CDR3 is 15 amino acids. V was cut by 0 bases and J by 1 base, with 9 bases left in between.

The rearrangement links TRBV7-9 to TRBJ1-5, with TRBD1 as a possible D gene (6 bases). Germline CDR1 SEHNR, CDR2 FQNEAQ (reference sequence). The CDR3 consists of 14 residues. Trimming shortened V by 5 bases and J by 2 bases, and 10 bases separated the two germline ends. CDR3 sequence reads: CASSPPGGNQPQHF. In DNA, the CDR3 is TGTGCCAGCAGCCCCCCAGGGGGCAATCAGCCCCAGCATTTT. Based on the CDR3 plus reference TRBV7-9 and TRBJ1-5, the full variable domain is DTGVSQNPRHKITKRGQNVTFRCDPISEHNRLYWYRQTLGQGPEFLTYFQNEAQLEKSRLLSDRFSAERPKGSFSTLEIQRTEQGDSAMYLCASSPPGGNQPQHFGDGTRLSIL.

V usage is TRBV24-1 and J usage is TRBJ2-2; weak D call: TRBD1 (6 bases). The CDR3 loop spans 15 amino acids. V gave up 7 bases and J gave up 2 bases, with 13 bases separating them. Per germline, CDR1 KGHDR and CDR2 SFDVKD. The CDR3 reads CATRGTGINTGELFF. CDR3 DNA: TGTGCCACCAGGGGAACAGGGATTAACACCGGGGAGCTGTTTTTT.

The chain is built from TRBV27 and TRBJ1-2; TRBD1 matches 7 bases. The CDR3 length is 13 residues. The V segment lost 6 bases and the J segment 8 bases; nucleotides outside the gene matches: 9. Germline CDR1 reads MNHEY; CDR2 reads SMNVEV (reference sequence). CDR3 protein: CASRPGQARGYTF. DNA for the CDR3: TGTGCCAGCAGACCCGGACAGGCTCGGGGCTACACCTTC.

The gene calls are TRBV6-4 and TRBJ2-1, with 8 bases fitting TRBD1. This CDR3 is built from 15 residues. Per germline, CDR1 MRHNA and CDR2 SNTAGT. V lost 5 bases and J lost 5; bases outside the gene matches: 8. The CDR3 reads CASSLQGAENNEQFF. CDR3 nucleotide sequence: TGTGCCAGCAGTCTTCAGGGGGCGGAGAACAATGAGCAGTTCTTC.

The rearrangement uses TRBV5-1 and TRBJ1-1; TRBD1 might be the D (5 bases). V was trimmed by 3 bases and J by 4 bases, leaving 13 bases between them. Per the germline V gene, CDR1 is SGHRS and CDR2 is YFSETQ. This CDR3 comprises 14 residues. The CDR3 region has the DNA TGCGCCAGCAGCTGGGGCAGGGAGGGCACTGAAGCTTTCTTT. This translates into CASSWGREGTEAFF. Full variable domain (remainder filled in from reference TRBV5-1 and TRBJ1-1): KAGVTQTPRYLIKTRGQQVTLSCSPISGHRSVSWYQQTPGQGLQFLFEYFSETQRNKGNFPGRFSGRQFSNSRSEMNVSTLELGDSALYLCASSWGREGTEAFFGQGTRLTVV.

V gene TRBV11-3 combines with J gene TRBJ2-7; 9 positions match TRBD1. This CDR3 has 14 amino acids. The J segment lost 7 bases and the V segment lost 5 bases, leaving 9 bases of the junction unmatched. CDR1 and CDR2 from the germline V gene are SGHNT and YENEEA. CDR3 protein: CASSPRDRASEQYF. In DNA, the CDR3 is TGTGCCAGCAGCCCCCGGGACAGGGCGAGTGAGCAGTACTTC.

The V call is TRBV9, the J call TRBJ1-4; 10 bases align to TRBD1. V shed 0 bases, J shed 11 bases, and the junction held 13 bases outside the gene matches. CDR3 length equals 17 residues. From germline, CDR1 is SGDLS and CDR2 YYNGEE. For the CDR3, the DNA is TGTGCCAGCAGCGTAGATGGTTTAGGACAGGGGGTTGGCAAACTGTTTTTT. Amino acids: CASSVDGLGQGVGKLFF.

V gene TRBV19 combines with J gene TRBJ1-1; TRBD1 matches 9 bases. V dropped 3 bases and J dropped 5; count of bases not matched to a gene: 7. This CDR3 has 15 amino acids. Germline values: CDR1 LNHDA, CDR2 SQIVND (reference sequence). The CDR3 spells CASSIMGQGETEAFF. In DNA, the CDR3 is TGTGCCAGTAGTATTATGGGACAGGGAGAAACTGAAGCTTTCTTT.